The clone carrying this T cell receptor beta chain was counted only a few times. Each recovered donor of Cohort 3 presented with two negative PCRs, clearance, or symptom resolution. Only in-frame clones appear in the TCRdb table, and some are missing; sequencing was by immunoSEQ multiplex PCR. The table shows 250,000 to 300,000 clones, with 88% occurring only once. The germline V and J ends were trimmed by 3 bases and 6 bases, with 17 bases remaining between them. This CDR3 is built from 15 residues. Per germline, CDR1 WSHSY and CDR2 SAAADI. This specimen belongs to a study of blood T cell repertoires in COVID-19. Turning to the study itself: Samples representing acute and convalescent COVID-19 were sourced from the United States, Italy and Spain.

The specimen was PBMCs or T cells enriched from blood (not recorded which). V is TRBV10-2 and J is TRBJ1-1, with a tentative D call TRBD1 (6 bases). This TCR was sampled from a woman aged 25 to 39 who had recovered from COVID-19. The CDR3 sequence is CASSDLTGRLPEAFF. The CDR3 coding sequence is TGCGCCAGCAGTGATTTAACAGGGCGACTGCCTGAAGCTTTCTTT.